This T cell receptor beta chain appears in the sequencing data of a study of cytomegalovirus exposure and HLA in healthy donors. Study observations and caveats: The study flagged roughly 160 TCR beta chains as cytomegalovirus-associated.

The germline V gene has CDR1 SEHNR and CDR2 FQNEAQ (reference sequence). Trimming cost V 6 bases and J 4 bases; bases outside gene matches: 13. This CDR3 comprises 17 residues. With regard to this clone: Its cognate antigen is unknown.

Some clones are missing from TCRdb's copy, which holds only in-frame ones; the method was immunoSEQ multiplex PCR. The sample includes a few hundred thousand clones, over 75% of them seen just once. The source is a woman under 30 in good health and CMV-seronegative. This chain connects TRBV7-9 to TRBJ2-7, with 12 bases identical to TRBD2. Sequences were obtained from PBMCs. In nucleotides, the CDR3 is TGTGCCAGCAGTCAACCATCCCCTAGCGGGAGGGAGTACGAGCAGTACTTC. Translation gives CASSQPSPSGREYEQYF.